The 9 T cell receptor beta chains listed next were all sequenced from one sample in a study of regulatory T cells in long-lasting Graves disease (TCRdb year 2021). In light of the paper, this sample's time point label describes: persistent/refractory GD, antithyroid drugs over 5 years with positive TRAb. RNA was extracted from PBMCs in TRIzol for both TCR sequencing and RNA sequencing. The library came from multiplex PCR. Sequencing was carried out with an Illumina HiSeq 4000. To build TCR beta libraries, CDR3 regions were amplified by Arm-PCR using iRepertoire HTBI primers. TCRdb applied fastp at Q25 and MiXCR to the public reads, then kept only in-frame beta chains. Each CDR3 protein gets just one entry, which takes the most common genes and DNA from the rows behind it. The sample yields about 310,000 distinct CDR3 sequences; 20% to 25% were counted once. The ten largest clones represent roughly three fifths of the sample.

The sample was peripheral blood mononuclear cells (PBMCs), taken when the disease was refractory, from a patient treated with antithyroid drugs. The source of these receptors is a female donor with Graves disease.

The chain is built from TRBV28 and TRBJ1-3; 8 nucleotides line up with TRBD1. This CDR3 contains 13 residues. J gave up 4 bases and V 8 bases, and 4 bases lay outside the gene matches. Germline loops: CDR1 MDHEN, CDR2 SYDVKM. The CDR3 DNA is TGTGCCAGCCAGACAGGGGTCGGAAACACCATATATTTT. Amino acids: CASQTGVGNTIYF.

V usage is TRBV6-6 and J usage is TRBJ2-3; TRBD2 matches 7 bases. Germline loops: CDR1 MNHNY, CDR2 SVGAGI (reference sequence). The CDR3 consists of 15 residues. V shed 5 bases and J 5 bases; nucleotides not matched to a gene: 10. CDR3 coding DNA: TGTGCCAGCAGTGTCACGCGGGAGTTTGGAGATACGCAGTATTTT. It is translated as CASSVTREFGDTQYF.

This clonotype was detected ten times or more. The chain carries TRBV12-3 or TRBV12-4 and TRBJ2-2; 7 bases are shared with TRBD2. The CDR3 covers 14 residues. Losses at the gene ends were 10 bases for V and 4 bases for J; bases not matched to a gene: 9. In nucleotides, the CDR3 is TGTGCCAATCAGCTAGCGGCAGGCACCGGGGAGCTGTTTTTT. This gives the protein CANQLAAGTGELFF.

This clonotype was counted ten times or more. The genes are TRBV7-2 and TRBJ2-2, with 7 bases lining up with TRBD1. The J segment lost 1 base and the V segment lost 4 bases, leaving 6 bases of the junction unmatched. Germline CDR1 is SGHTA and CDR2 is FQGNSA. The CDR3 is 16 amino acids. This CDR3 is CASSSGTDVNTGELFF. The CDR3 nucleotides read TGTGCCAGCAGCTCAGGGACAGACGTGAACACCGGGGAGCTGTTTTTT.

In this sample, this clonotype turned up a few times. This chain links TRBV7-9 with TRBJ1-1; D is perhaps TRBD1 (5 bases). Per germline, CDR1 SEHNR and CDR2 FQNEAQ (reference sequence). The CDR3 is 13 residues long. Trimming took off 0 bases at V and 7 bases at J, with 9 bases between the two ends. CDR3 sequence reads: CASSLAQGIEAFF. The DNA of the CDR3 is TGTGCCAGCAGCTTAGCTCAGGGTATTGAAGCTTTCTTT.

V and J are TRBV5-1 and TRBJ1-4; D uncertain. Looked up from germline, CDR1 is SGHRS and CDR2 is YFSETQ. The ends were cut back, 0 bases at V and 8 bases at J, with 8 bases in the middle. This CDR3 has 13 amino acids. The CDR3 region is CASSLVVGEKLFF. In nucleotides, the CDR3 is TGCGCCAGCAGCTTGGTCGTTGGGGAAAAACTGTTTTTT.

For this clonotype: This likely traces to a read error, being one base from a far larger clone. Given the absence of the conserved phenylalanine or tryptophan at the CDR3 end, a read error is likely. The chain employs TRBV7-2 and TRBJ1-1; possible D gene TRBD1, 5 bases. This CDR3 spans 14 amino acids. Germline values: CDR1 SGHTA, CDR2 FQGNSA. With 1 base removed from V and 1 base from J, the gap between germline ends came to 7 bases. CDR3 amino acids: CASSLGGANTEAFL. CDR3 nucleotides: TGTGCCAGCAGCTTAGGCGGGGCGAACACTGAAGCTTTCCTT.

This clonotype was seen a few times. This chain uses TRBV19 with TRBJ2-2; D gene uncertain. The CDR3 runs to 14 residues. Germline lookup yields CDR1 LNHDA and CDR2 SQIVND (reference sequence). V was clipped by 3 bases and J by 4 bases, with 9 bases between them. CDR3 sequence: CASSIEVSTGELFF. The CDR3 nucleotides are TGTGCCAGTAGTATCGAGGTCAGCACCGGGGAGCTGTTTTTT.

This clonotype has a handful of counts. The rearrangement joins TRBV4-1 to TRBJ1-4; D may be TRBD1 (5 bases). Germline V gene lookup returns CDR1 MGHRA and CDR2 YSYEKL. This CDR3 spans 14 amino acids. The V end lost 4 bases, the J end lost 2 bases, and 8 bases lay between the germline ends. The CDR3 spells CASSRRQTNEKLFF. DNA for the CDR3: TGCGCCAGCAGCCGACGACAGACTAATGAAAAACTGTTTTTT.